Below, 23 T cell receptor beta chains from the same sample are listed, as sequenced in a study of beta chain features in type 1 diabetes. Study-wide findings and caveats: Patients with Type 1 diabetes showed moderately but significantly shorter TCRB CDR3s in all four CD4+ subsets.

Their cognate antigens are unknown. Expressed TCRB transcripts were sequenced because the entire RNA isolate underwent reverse transcription. Measured with immunoSEQ multiplex PCR; TCRdb has only the in-frame clones, and not every one. The data contain more than 300,000 clones, 8.5% to 10% of them seen just once; the ten biggest clones take up around 0.66%. The sequenced sample consisted of central memory CD4+ T cells from blood. The receptors originated from a man aged 30 to 39 with type 1 diabetes.

V gene TRBV7-3 combines with J gene TRBJ2-7; D might be TRBD1 (5 bases). This CDR3 is 15 amino acids long. V was cut by 1 base and J by 2 bases, with 12 bases left in between. The V gene's germline CDR1 is SGHTA and CDR2 FQGTGA. CDR3 in amino acids: CASSLNPTVAYEQYF. Here the CDR3 DNA reads TGTGCCAGCAGCTTAAATCCGACAGTTGCCTACGAGCAGTACTTC.

There are many counts of this clone. J is TRBJ1-4 and V is TRBV7-9; no reliable D call. The CDR3 has 15 amino acids. CDR1 is SEHNR, CDR2 FQNEAQ, per germline (reference sequence). Trimming took 1 base from V and 0 from J, leaving 6 bases between them. The DNA for the CDR3 is TGTGCCAGCAGCTTAGAAGGGACAACTAATGAAAAACTGTTTTTT. Encoded protein: CASSLEGTTNEKLFF.

This clone was observed a handful of times. The chain recombines TRBV6-6 with TRBJ2-7, with D unclear. CDR1 MNHNY and CDR2 SVGAGI come from the germline V gene (reference sequence). Trimming removed 6 bases from V and 3 bases from J, with 9 bases in between. The CDR3 has 12 amino acids. The CDR3 protein is CASSNSGYEQYF. DNA for the CDR3: TGTGCCAGCAGCAACAGTGGCTACGAGCAGTACTTC.

The table lists this clone with a few counts. The chain joins TRBV6-5 to TRBJ2-2; 9 bases agree with TRBD1. Germline V gene sequence: CDR1 MNHEY, CDR2 SVGAGI. This CDR3 spans 15 amino acids. The ends lost 4 bases at V and 5 bases at J; junction bases unmatched: 5. The CDR3 here is CASSLQGAGTGELFF. The CDR3 DNA reads TGTGCCAGCAGTTTACAGGGGGCTGGAACCGGGGAGCTGTTTTTT.

Worth noting for this clone: One end of the junction fails to match germline, which may point to a read error. The V call is TRBV7-7, the J call TRBJ2-5; possibly TRBD2 for D (5 bases). The CDR3 has 13 amino acids. Germline-derived CDR1 and CDR2 are SSHAT and FNYEAQ (reference sequence). The CDR3 DNA follows: TGTGCTAGCAGCTCCAGTGATGCGAGGGAGCAGTACTTC. Its protein is CASSSSDAREQYF.

The chain has TRBV7-2 and TRBJ2-2; D gene ambiguous. CDR1 and CDR2 from the germline V gene are SGHTA and FQGNSA. Trimming cost V 1 base and J 6 bases, with 3 bases left between them. This CDR3 has 12 amino acids. CDR3 nucleotides: TGTGCCAGCAGCTTAGAGGCCGGGGAGCTGTTTTTT. Its translation: CASSLEAGELFF. The variable domain in full, with the rest retrieved from reference TRBV7-2 and TRBJ2-2, is GAGVSQSPSNKVTEKGKDVELRCDPISGHTALYWYRQSLGQGLEFLIYFQGNSAPDKSGLPSDRFSAERTGGSVSTLTIQRTQQEDSAVYLCASSLEAGELFFGEGSRLTVL.

The sample holds a few counts of this clone. The chain is built from TRBV9 and TRBJ2-2; D is ambiguous. The germline V gene has CDR1 SGDLS and CDR2 YYNGEE. The CDR3 runs to 14 residues. The V and J ends lost 6 bases and 0 bases respectively, with 9 bases between them. CDR3 protein: CASTPNPNTGELFF. The CDR3 nucleotides read TGTGCCAGCACCCCTAACCCGAACACCGGGGAGCTGTTTTTT.

The chain uses TRBV28 and TRBJ2-7; 11 nucleotides match TRBD2. Germline values: CDR1 MDHEN, CDR2 SYDVKM. The length of the CDR3 is 15 residues. V was clipped by 6 bases and J by 5 bases; unmatched bases: 9. For the CDR3, the DNA is TGTGCCAGCAGCCTTCTAGCGGGAGGTCCCCACGAGCAGTACTTC. This encodes CASSLLAGGPHEQYF.

A few counts support this clone. An end of the junction differs from the germline gene, which may be a read error. The chain employs TRBV10-3 and TRBJ2-7; D is perhaps TRBD2 (6 bases). This CDR3 region has 13 residues. Germline V CDR1 and CDR2: ENHRY, SYGVKD. CDR3 amino acids: CATSPGTVYEQYF. The CDR3 DNA follows: TGTGCCACCAGTCCCGGGACTGTCTACGAGCAGTACTTC.

This clone was picked up a small number of times. The chain carries TRBV19 and TRBJ2-2; possible D gene TRBD2, 5 bases. V lost 5 bases, J lost 2 bases, and 18 bases lay in between. The CDR3 totals 17 residues. Germline lookup yields CDR1 LNHDA and CDR2 SQIVND (reference sequence). As DNA, the CDR3 is TGTGCCAGTAGTGGGCCGTGGGTAGCGAAAAACACCGGGGAGCTGTTTTTT. Its protein product is CASSGPWVAKNTGELFF.

The V call is TRBV6-5, the J call TRBJ2-7; 10 nucleotides align to TRBD1. Germline CDR1 and CDR2: MNHEY and SVGAGI. V was pared by 8 bases and J by 3 bases, with 7 bases of the junction left unmatched. CDR3 size: 14 residues. CDR3 sequence: CASRTTGGIYEQYF. DNA of the CDR3: TGTGCCAGCCGAACGACAGGGGGCATCTACGAGCAGTACTTC.

Only a few counts were recorded for this clone. The CDR3 region has the DNA TGTGCCAGTAGTACTCGCGGGAATAATCAGCCCCAGCATTTT. Amino acid sequence: CASSTRGNNQPQHF. The J gene is TRBJ1-5, the V gene TRBV19; unclear D gene. Germline V gives CDR1 LNHDA, CDR2 SQIVND (reference sequence). This CDR3 has 14 amino acids. Trimming removed 4 bases at V and 4 bases at J, with 11 bases between.

The rearrangement uses TRBV5-1 and TRBJ2-7, with D tentatively TRBD1 (6 bases). Germline V lookup: CDR1 SGHRS, CDR2 YFSETQ. Trimming stripped 0 bases from V and 4 bases from J, with 14 bases between. The CDR3 length is 15 residues. CDR3 nucleotide sequence: TGCGCCAGCAGCTTGGCCGAGGGGGTCTGGTACGAGCAGTACTTC. The encoded protein is CASSLAEGVWYEQYF.

This clone has only a few counts. The chain carries TRBV6-5 and TRBJ1-1, with a weak D call TRBD1 (5 bases). V was clipped by 5 bases and J by 6 bases, with 19 bases between them. The CDR3 covers 15 residues. Looked up from germline, CDR1 is MNHEY and CDR2 is SVGAGI. The CDR3 here is CASSHTTDHEPEAFF. CDR3 in DNA: TGTGCCAGCAGTCATACGACAGATCATGAGCCTGAAGCTTTCTTT.

The V gene is TRBV5-6, the J gene TRBJ2-1; possible D gene TRBD2, 6 bases. Germline values: CDR1 SGHDT, CDR2 YYEEEE. This CDR3 contains 16 residues. V shed 2 bases and J shed 4 bases, with 16 bases lying between them. The DNA of the CDR3 is TGTGCCAGCAGCTTATCTCGGGAGAGTGGTTACAATGAGCAGTTCTTC. Translating it yields CASSLSRESGYNEQFF.

This clone was observed a few times. V usage is TRBV4-3 and J usage is TRBJ2-7; D remains unclear. The germline CDR1 and CDR2 sequences are LGHNA and YSLEER. CDR3 length: 16 residues. V dropped 0 bases and J dropped 2 bases, with 14 bases sitting between them. The CDR3 DNA is TGCGCCAGCAGCCAAGAATTCCTAGTGTCCCCCTACGAGCAGTACTTC. Its translation is CASSQEFLVSPYEQYF.

The chain recombines TRBV30 with TRBJ1-2, with 9 bases lining up with TRBD1. The ends lost 3 bases at V and 8 bases at J; junction bases unmatched: 10. Germline V lookup: CDR1 GTSNPN, CDR2 SVGIG (reference sequence). The CDR3 contains 14 residues. The CDR3 DNA sequence: TGTGCCTGGAGATCCGGGACAGGGAGCAGGGGCTACACCTTC. It yields the protein CAWRSGTGSRGYTF.

The table lists this clone with a few counts. The chain combines TRBV30 with TRBJ2-6; D call uncertain. Deletions cut 0 bases from V and 0 bases from J, with 15 bases between. Germline V gives CDR1 GTSNPN, CDR2 SVGIG (reference sequence). This CDR3 contains 18 residues. The CDR3 nucleotides read TGTGCCTGGAGTGTAGAGTGGCAGGTTAACTCTGGGGCCAACGTCCTGACTTTC. Protein sequence: CAWSVEWQVNSGANVLTF.

This clone was counted at least ten times. The V and J genes are TRBV28 and TRBJ2-6; D ambiguous. CDR1 and CDR2 from the germline V gene are MDHEN and SYDVKM. Trimming stripped 2 bases from V and 4 bases from J, with 18 bases between. The CDR3 has 18 amino acids. The CDR3 bases are TGTGCCAGCAGTTTAAAGGACGGATGGAGATCCGGGGCCAACGTCCTGACTTTC. Translated: CASSLKDGWRSGANVLTF.

V is TRBV2 and J is TRBJ1-4; maybe TRBD1 (5 bases). Germline CDR1 is SNHLY and CDR2 is FYNNEI. Trimming stripped 4 bases from V and 3 bases from J, with 9 bases between. The CDR3 is made up of 14 amino acids. The CDR3 region is CASSAGTANEKLFF. In nucleotides, the CDR3 is TGTGCCAGCAGTGCAGGGACGGCTAATGAAAAACTGTTTTTT.

This clone has just a few counts. Compared with germline, one end of the junction differs, possibly owing to a read error. In DNA form, the CDR3 reads TGTGCCAGCAGCCAAATGAGGACAGGGGGCCCAAACGAGCAGTACTTC. Amino acids: CASSQMRTGGPNEQYF. This chain joins TRBV4-1 and TRBJ2-7, with TRBD1 identical over 11 bases. Germline CDR1 is MGHRA and CDR2 is YSYEKL. This CDR3 spans 16 amino acids.

The rearrangement uses TRBV28 and TRBJ2-6, with 8 positions matching TRBD2. Germline-derived CDR1 and CDR2 are MDHEN and SYDVKM. The V segment lost 6 bases and the J segment 0 bases; nucleotides outside the gene matches: 7. The CDR3 is 17 amino acids. The CDR3 DNA sequence: TGTGCCAGCAGAGATCTAGCGGGCTACTCTGGGGCCAACGTCCTGACTTTC. Protein: CASRDLAGYSGANVLTF.

The rearrangement joins TRBV28 to TRBJ1-1; possibly TRBD1 for D (6 bases). Germline lookup yields CDR1 MDHEN and CDR2 SYDVKM. The CDR3 is 13 amino acids. V shed 7 bases and J shed 4 bases, with 13 bases lying between them. CDR3 DNA sequence: TGTGCCAGCACCCCTGGGGGCCTCACTGAAGCTTTCTTT. Encoded protein: CASTPGGLTEAFF. Drawing the rest from reference TRBV28 and TRBJ1-1, the complete variable domain is DVKVTQSSRYLVKRTGEKVFLECVQDMDHENMFWYRQDPGLGLRLIYFSYDVKMKEKGDIPEGYSVSREKKERFSLILESASTNQTSMYLCASTPGGLTEAFFGQGTRLTVV.